This T cell receptor (beta chain) was documented in a study of OX40 agonist ivuxolimab in advanced cancers. Study-level background: Among those treated, three patients had partial responses, one with hepatocellular carcinoma and two with cutaneous melanoma. Study-wide results and caveats: Among T cells, CD8+ cells averaged more expanded clones than CD4+ cells. Low normalized T-cell clonal expansion was additionally recorded for some nonresponders. Antigen specificity of clonally expanded peripheral T cells was not established.

Comments on this clone: Its cognate antigen is unknown.

Using immunoSEQ multiplex PCR, the repertoire was profiled, and TCRdb retains in-frame clones only, with some absent. Here the sample spans some 65,000 clones, about nine tenths being singletons. The sample here was CD4+ or CD8+ T cells sorted from blood, taken in a trial of the OX40 agonist ivuxolimab. The clonotype comes from an adult with an advanced solid tumor such as melanoma, head and neck, liver or kidney cancer.

In DNA, the CDR3 is TGTGCCAGCAGCTTAGACCCCGGGGGGATCTCAGATACGCAGTATTTT. This gives the protein CASSLDPGGISDTQYF. This rearrangement joins TRBV7-9 to TRBJ2-3, with 7 bases that match TRBD2. Germline loops: CDR1 SEHNR, CDR2 FQNEAQ (reference sequence). V lost 1 base to trimming and J lost 4 bases; unmatched junction nucleotides: 8. The CDR3 is 16 residues long.